This is a list of T cell receptor beta chains from one sample in a study of T cells in localized non-small cell lung cancer. Here immunoSEQ multiplex PCR was the method, and the copy in TCRdb shows in-frame clones only, minus some. This table holds about 33,000 clones, about four fifths found once. This specimen was peripheral blood, taken before any cancer treatment. The receptors shown here come from a male donor at least 60 years old with stage III squamous cell lung carcinoma. The CDR3 runs from the conserved cysteine through the conserved F or W. D genes are given only for firm matches. The size field is filled for only some rows; it gives once, few, many or a size class.

J gene | clone size | D gene | V gene | CDR3 DNA | CDR3 protein
TRBJ2-1 | few | NA | TRBV5-1 | TGCGCCAGCAGCTGGGGGGGCCCTGGGACTGAGCAGTTCTTC | CASSWGGPGTEQFF
TRBJ2-3 | NA | NA | TRBV6-5 | TGTGCCAGCAGTTCGATGGGGAAAGCCTCAGATACGCAGTATTTT | CASSSMGKASDTQYF
TRBJ2-1 | NA | NA | TRBV28 | TGTGCCAGCAGTCGGGGAGTAGCGTCACCCCGAACCCGATACAATGAGCAGTTCTTC | CASSRGVASPRTRYNEQFF
TRBJ2-7 | NA | TRBD2 | TRBV9 | TGTGCCAGCAGCCAGGGACTAACGTCCTACGAGCAGTACTTC | CASSQGLTSYEQYF
TRBJ1-2 | once | NA | TRBV4-3 | TGCGCCAGCAGCCTCGACGGGGGGTCCTATGGCTACACCTTC | CASSLDGGSYGYTF
TRBJ1-5 | NA | NA | TRBV2 | TGTGCCAGCAGTGATGAATGGGGTTCCCAGCATTTT | CASSDEWGSQHF
TRBJ1-2 | NA | TRBD1 | TRBV11-2 | TGTGCCAGCAGCCCCGCCCCGGGACAGACCTATGGCTACACCTTC | CASSPAPGQTYGYTF
TRBJ2-3 | NA | TRBD2 | TRBV18 | TGTGCCAGCTCATTTAGCGGGAGCACAGATACGCAGTATTTT | CASSFSGSTDTQYF
TRBJ2-2 | once | NA | TRBV7-8 | TGTGCCAGCAGCTCGTTAGCGGCAAACACCGGGGAGCTGTTTTTT | CASSSLAANTGELFF
TRBJ2-7 | NA | NA | TRBV14 | TGTGCCAGCAGCCAATCAGGGACTTCCTACGAGCAGTACTTC | CASSQSGTSYEQYF
TRBJ2-2 | NA | NA | TRBV7-9 | TGTGCCAGCAGCCAGATGGGAGCGACCGGGGAGCTGTTTTTT | CASSQMGATGELFF
TRBJ2-7 | NA | TRBD1 | TRBV27 | TGTGCCAGCAGGCCCGGGACAGGTAACTTTCGGGAGCAGTACTTC | CASRPGTGNFREQYF
TRBJ1-1 | NA | NA | TRBV7-9 | TGTGCCAGCAGCCCTTTACAGGGTATTAAGAACACTGAAGCTTTCTTT | CASSPLQGIKNTEAFF
TRBJ2-2 | NA | NA | TRBV6-5 | TGTGCCAGCAGTTACTTGCGACAGGGAGGCACCGGGGAGCTGTTTTTT | CASSYLRQGGTGELFF
TRBJ2-3 | NA | TRBD1 | TRBV7-2 | TGTGCCAGCAGTAAACAGGGGGGATACACAGATACGCAGTATTTT | CASSKQGGYTDTQYF
TRBJ2-6 | NA | NA | TRBV27 | TGTGCCAGCAGTTTTTCAACGGCCGGGGCCAACGTCCTGACTTTC | CASSFSTAGANVLTF
TRBJ2-7 | NA | TRBD2 | TRBV9 | TGTGCCAGCAGCGTATCCCTAGCGGCCGAGCAGTACTTC | CASSVSLAAEQYF
TRBJ1-1 | few | NA | TRBV30 | TGTGCCTGGAGGGGGGACATGATGAACACTGAAGCTTTCTTT | CAWRGDMMNTEAFF
TRBJ2-2 | NA | NA | TRBV9 | TGTGCCAGCAGCGTAGTTTCGAACACCGGGGAGCTGTTTTTT | CASSVVSNTGELFF
TRBJ2-6 | NA | NA | TRBV27 | TGTGCCAGCACCGGGGGCGGGAGCTCTGGGGCCAACGTCCTGACTTTC | CASTGGGSSGANVLTF
TRBJ2-5 | NA | NA | TRBV19 | TGTGCCAGTAGTGACCTGAGGGGTGCCCAAGAGACCCAGTACTTC | CASSDLRGAQETQYF
TRBJ2-7 | NA | NA | TRBV5-4 | TGTGCCAGCAGCCAGCGGGCAGGGGAATACGAGCAGTACTTC | CASSQRAGEYEQYF
TRBJ2-1 | NA | NA | TRBV7-9 | TGTGCCAGCAGCTCCCAGGGCGTTTATGGCGGGGAGCAGTTCTTC | CASSSQGVYGGEQFF
TRBJ2-1 | NA | NA | TRBV27 | TGTGCCAGCAGTTTATATAGGACTATCAATGAGCAGTTCTTC | CASSLYRTINEQFF
TRBJ1-1 | NA | NA | TRBV2 | TGTGCCAGCAGTGAGGAAACAGGGCCTCCTTTAGGAGCTTTCTTT | CASSEETGPPLGAFF
TRBJ2-3 | NA | TRBD1 | TRBV5-8 | TGTGCCAGCAGCTTCGACCGGGACAGCTACACAGATACGCAGTATTTT | CASSFDRDSYTDTQYF
TRBJ2-3 | NA | NA | TRBV29-1 | TGCAGCGTTGCCGTGTTGGCTACAGATACGCAGTATTTT | CSVAVLATDTQYF
TRBJ1-2 | NA | NA | TRBV5-6 | TGTGCCAGCAGCCCTACTGACAGTCTTAGAACCTATGGCTACACCTTC | CASSPTDSLRTYGYTF
TRBJ2-1 | few | NA | TRBV18 | TGTGCCAGCTCACCAGATGAGGGCTCCTACAATGAGCAGTTCTTC | CASSPDEGSYNEQFF
TRBJ1-5 | NA | NA | TRBV15 | TGTGCCACCAGCAGAGGAAGGGGACTTAGCAATCAGCCCCAGCATTTT | CATSRGRGLSNQPQHF
TRBJ1-2 | once | NA | TRBV7-2 | TGTGCCAGCCTCCGGGACGCCTCCACTGGCTACACCTTC | CASLRDASTGYTF
TRBJ1-2 | NA | NA | TRBV2 | TGTGCCAGCAACGGGGGATCAGGTCGTGGCTACACCTTC | CASNGGSGRGYTF
TRBJ1-3 | few | TRBD1 | TRBV2 | TGTGCCAGCCGGGACCAAGGGACAGCAAATTTT | CASRDQGTANF
TRBJ2-1 | NA | TRBD1 | TRBV7-8 | TGTGCCAGCAGCTCGGGACAGCCATCCTACAATGAGCAGTTCTTC | CASSSGQPSYNEQFF
TRBJ2-7 | NA | TRBD1 | TRBV6-6 | TGTGCCAGCAGTTACGGGGGACAGACCTACGAGCAGTACTTC | CASSYGGQTYEQYF
TRBJ2-7 | NA | TRBD1 | TRBV10-3 | TGTGCCATCAGTGCAGGACAGGGACGCTACGAGCAGTACTTC | CAISAGQGRYEQYF
TRBJ1-2 | NA | NA | TRBV29-1 | TGCAGCGCTGAGTCCCGATGGGGCTACACCTTC | CSAESRWGYTF
TRBJ2-1 | NA | NA | TRBV19 | TGTGCCAGTAGGGATAGGGGCTCCGATGAGCAGTTCTTC | CASRDRGSDEQFF
TRBJ2-7 | NA | NA | TRBV7-8 | TGTGCCAGCAGCTTAGAGGGGGTTCGAGAGCAGTACTTC | CASSLEGVREQYF
TRBJ2-3 | once | NA | TRBV7-9 | TGTGCCAGCAGCTTCAAAAACAGCTTGGCAGATACGCAGTATTTT | CASSFKNSLADTQYF
TRBJ1-2 | NA | NA | TRBV28 | TGTGCCAGCAGTTTGTTTGACGGTAACTATGTTGGCTACACCTTC | CASSLFDGNYVGYTF
TRBJ2-1 | NA | TRBD2 | TRBV27 | TGTGCCAGCAGCTCACCTCTAGCGGGGCGAAGTAAGGAGCAGTTCTTC | CASSSPLAGRSKEQFF
TRBJ1-3 | NA | NA | TRBV9 | TGTGCCAGCAGCGTCGAAGGGGTCGGAAACACCATATATTTT | CASSVEGVGNTIYF
TRBJ2-3 | NA | NA | TRBV5-1 | TGCGCCAGCAGCCCCCCGGGTAGGGGCACCCCAGATACGCAGTATTTT | CASSPPGRGTPDTQYF
TRBJ1-3 | NA | NA | TRBV18 | TGTGCCAGCTCACCACCGCCAGGGGCTGGAAACACCATATATTTT | CASSPPPGAGNTIYF
TRBJ2-1 | NA | TRBD1 | TRBV28 | TGTGCCAGCACCACGGGACAGGGGTTGAGTGAGCAGTTCTTC | CASTTGQGLSEQFF
TRBJ2-7 | NA | NA | TRBV10-2 | TGCGCCAGCAGTGGGACAGTATTGGCCGGGGAGCAGTACTTC | CASSGTVLAGEQYF